This T cell receptor beta chain stems from a study of CXCR3-negative and CXCR3-positive naive CD8 T cells. General study findings and limits: The study found CXCR3 expression partially decreased after cryopreservation and ran most assays on fresh PBMCs.

As concerns this clonotype: The antigen is unknown.

All CD8+ T cell subsets were sorted in triplicate at 250,000 to 300,000 cells each. TRB cDNA was prepared as libraries by UMI-labeled 5' RACE. Following a re-call of the 5' RACE reads, TCRdb has one entry per CDR3 protein and lacks DNA. This sample's clone table lists 150,000 or so distinct CDR3 sequences. The CDR3 runs to 16 residues. Per germline, CDR1 MNHNS and CDR2 SASEGT. V is TRBV6-1 and J is TRBJ2-2; there is no DNA to check the TCRdb D call of TRBD1. Sequenced sample: naive CXCR3- CD8+ T cells from blood. Subset given: CD45RO-CCR7+CD27+CD95- naive CD8+ T cells lacking CXCR3 (TNR3-). The receptor was isolated from a human donor in good health. Some clones in this sample may be carry-over from other donors' samples. The CDR3 loop reads CASSEMRGTNTGELFF.